The 11 T cell receptor beta chains below come from one sample, sequenced in a study of regulatory T cells in long-lasting Graves disease (dated by TCRdb to the early 2020s). Sample time point, as interpreted from the label and publication: persistent/refractory GD, antithyroid drugs over 5 years with positive TRAb. For both TCR sequencing and RNA sequencing, RNA was extracted from PBMCs using TRIzol. Receptors were amplified or captured by multiplex PCR. For sequencing, an Illumina HiSeq 4000 was employed. CDR3 regions were amplified by Arm-PCR with iRepertoire HTBI primers to construct TCR beta libraries. TCRdb applied fastp at Q25 and MiXCR to the public reads, then kept only in-frame beta chains. Duplicate CDR3 protein sequences are folded into a single record with the most common DNA and genes. The sample records under 450,000 distinct CDR3 sequences, roughly a quarter of which are singletons. Over 25% of the sample belongs to the ten largest clones.

Specimen: peripheral blood mononuclear cells (PBMCs), collected when the disease was refractory, from a patient treated with antithyroid drugs. The receptors were sampled from a female donor with Graves disease.

In its sample, this clonotype was seen many times. This chain connects TRBV7-2 to TRBJ2-2; 8 positions match TRBD2. The trim removed 3 bases at V and 2 bases at J, leaving 2 bases unmatched. This CDR3 is 15 amino acids long. The germline gives CDR1 SGHTA, CDR2 FQGNSA. In DNA, the CDR3 is TGTGCCAGCAGCTTCCTAGCGGGTAACACCGGGGAGCTGTTTTTT. Encoded protein: CASSFLAGNTGELFF.

The chain combines TRBV15 with TRBJ2-2; the match to TRBD1 covers 8 bases. Germline V gene data show CDR1 as LNHNV and CDR2 as YYDKDF (reference sequence). The J segment lost 7 bases and the V segment lost 0 bases, leaving 7 bases of the junction unmatched. The CDR3 runs 16 residues. Written as DNA, the CDR3 is TGTGCCACCAGCAGAGATCCTGCAGGGGGCAGCGGGGAGCTGTTTTTT. This encodes CATSRDPAGGSGELFF.

The genes are TRBV19 and TRBJ2-2, with 7 bases lining up with TRBD2. V was pared by 6 bases and J by 0 bases, with 13 bases of the junction left unmatched. Germline V CDR1 and CDR2: LNHDA, SQIVND (reference sequence). The CDR3 contains 18 residues. The CDR3 nucleotides read TGTGCCAGTAGCGGTAGAGCGGGACCAACTTCGAACACCGGGGAGCTGTTTTTT. This gives the protein CASSGRAGPTSNTGELFF. The entire variable domain, with the rest obtained from reference TRBV19 and TRBJ2-2, is as follows: DGGITQSPKYLFRKEGQNVTLSCEQNLNHDAMYWYRQDPGQGLRLIYYSQIVNDFQKGDIAEGYSVSREKKESFPLTVTSAQKNPTAFYLCASSGRAGPTSNTGELFFGEGSRLTVL.

V usage is TRBV30 and J usage is TRBJ2-2; D might be TRBD2 (5 bases). Germline CDR1 and CDR2: GTSNPN and SVGIG (reference sequence). The CDR3 consists of 14 residues. The V end was cut by 8 bases, the J end by 0 bases, with 13 bases between. This CDR3 reads CALQTGTNTGELFF. The DNA of the CDR3 is TGTGCCCTCCAGACGGGGACGAACACCGGGGAGCTGTTTTTT.

The genes are TRBV27 and TRBJ2-1; possible D gene TRBD2, 6 bases. Trimming stripped 5 bases from V and 8 bases from J, with 28 bases between. The CDR3 runs to 18 residues. Germline V gene lookup returns CDR1 MNHEY and CDR2 SMNVEV (reference sequence). The CDR3 DNA reads as TGTGCCAGCAGTCCGTGGGGCCGAGCACAGAGACCGGGGGATGAGCAGTTCTTC. It codes for CASSPWGRAQRPGDEQFF.

This clonotype was seen a handful of times. V and J are TRBV20-1 and TRBJ2-2; the match to TRBD1 covers 9 bases. Losses at the gene ends were 3 bases for V and 4 bases for J; bases not matched to a gene: 9. This CDR3 has 16 residues. CDR1 and CDR2 (germline): DFQATT, SNEGSKA (reference sequence). The CDR3 loop reads CSARGDREVVTGELFF. In nucleotides, the CDR3 is TGCAGTGCTAGGGGGGACAGGGAGGTGGTCACCGGGGAGCTGTTTTTT.

The J gene is TRBJ2-7, the V gene TRBV20-1; 8 bases are shared with TRBD2. The ends lost 3 bases at V and 2 bases at J; junction bases unmatched: 6. The CDR3 loop spans 14 amino acids. The V gene's germline CDR1 is DFQATT and CDR2 SNEGSKA (reference sequence). The CDR3: CSASDREGTYEQYF. Written as DNA, the CDR3 is TGCAGTGCTAGTGACCGGGAGGGGACCTACGAGCAGTACTTC.

The table lists this clonotype with many counts. The chain couples TRBV20-1 to TRBJ2-5; D is undetermined. V lost 3 bases, J lost 3 bases, and 8 bases lay in between. This CDR3 spans 12 amino acids. Germline CDR1 DFQATT, CDR2 SNEGSKA (reference sequence). The CDR3 loop reads CSASPLKETQYF. CDR3 coding DNA: TGCAGTGCTAGCCCTCTAAAAGAGACCCAGTACTTC.

This clonotype was recorded many times. The CDR3 is CASSHSRTGTGVGEQYF. The DNA of the CDR3 is TGTGCCAGCAGCCATTCCCGAACCGGGACAGGGGTGGGTGAGCAGTACTTC. This chain joins TRBV2 and TRBJ2-7, with 10 bases aligning to TRBD1. The germline V gene has CDR1 SNHLY and CDR2 FYNNEI. V lost 6 bases and J lost 7; bases outside the gene matches: 18. The CDR3 spans 17 residues. The whole variable domain, filled in from reference TRBV2 and TRBJ2-7, reads EPEVTQTPSHQVTQMGQEVILRCVPISNHLYFYWYRQILGQKVEFLVSFYNNEISEKSEIFDDQFSVERPDGSNFTLKIRSTKLEDSAMYFCASSHSRTGTGVGEQYFGPGTRLTVT.

This clonotype was counted many times. This rearrangement joins TRBV2 to TRBJ1-1, with TRBD1 as a possible D gene (6 bases). Germline CDR1 SNHLY, CDR2 FYNNEI. The CDR3 covers 14 residues. The V end was cut by 0 bases, the J end by 6 bases, with 11 bases between. CDR3 bases: TGTGCCAGCAGTGAAGCATACGCAGGGGCTGAAGCTTTCTTT. Protein product: CASSEAYAGAEAFF.

This clonotype has just a few counts. V is TRBV7-2 and J is TRBJ1-2; no clear D gene. This CDR3 is 11 amino acids long. V was trimmed by 3 bases and J by 4 bases, leaving 3 bases between them. Germline V gene lookup returns CDR1 SGHTA and CDR2 FQGNSA. CDR3 coding DNA: TGTGCCAGCAGCTTCCTCTATGGCTACACCTTC. Translated, it gives CASSFLYGYTF.